Presented here are 15 T cell receptor beta chains from one specimen sequenced in a study of graft-versus-host responses after intestinal transplantation. Sequenced by immunoSEQ multiplex PCR; TCRdb stores in-frame clones only, minus some. This table holds tens of thousands of clones, 85% to 95% found once. These receptors lack a known antigen. Sequenced here: unstimulated CD8+ T cells sorted from spleen or lymph node cells, sampled before transplant. The receptors stem from a human donor who was the organ donor for an intestinal transplant.

The CDR3 DNA follows: TGCGCCAGCAGCCTCAAGGACTCTGCCACCTACGAGCAGTACTTC. This sequence encodes CASSLKDSATYEQYF. The chain uses TRBV4-1 and TRBJ2-7; weak D call: TRBD2 (5 bases). The CDR3 is 15 amino acids. Germline V CDR1 and CDR2: MGHRA, YSYEKL. V lost 4 bases to trimming and J lost 2 bases, with 15 bases between them.

The chain employs TRBV28 and TRBJ2-7, with D unclear. Looked up from germline, CDR1 is MDHEN and CDR2 is SYDVKM. This CDR3 is 14 amino acids long. V was trimmed by 3 bases and J by 3 bases, leaving 12 bases between them. CDR3 in amino acids: CASSFPMTGYEQYF. CDR3 coding DNA: TGTGCCAGCAGTTTCCCAATGACGGGCTACGAGCAGTACTTC.

About this clone itself: Distinct nucleotide sequences in the sample also encode this CDR3. The chain uses TRBV2 and TRBJ2-5; D gene unclear. Germline V lookup: CDR1 SNHLY, CDR2 FYNNEI. The CDR3 is 13 residues long. V was pared by 2 bases and J by 2 bases, with 6 bases between. The CDR3 loop is CASSERQQETQYF. The CDR3 DNA reads TGTGCCAGCAGTGAAAGGCAGCAAGAGACCCAGTACTTC.

The V and J genes are TRBV11-2 and TRBJ2-7; weak D call: TRBD2 (5 bases). The germline V gene has CDR1 SGHAT and CDR2 FQNNGV. Trimming removed 0 bases at V and 3 bases at J, with 9 bases between. This CDR3 has 14 amino acids. The CDR3 coding sequence is TGTGCCAGCAGCTTAGATCTGGGAGTCTACGAGCAGTACTTC. It yields the protein CASSLDLGVYEQYF. Using reference TRBV11-2 and TRBJ2-7 for the parts outside the CDR3, the full variable domain is EAGVAQSPRYKIIEKRQSVAFWCNPISGHATLYWYQQILGQGPKLLIQFQNNGVVDDSQLPKDRFSAERLKGVDSTLKIQPAKLEDSAVYLCASSLDLGVYEQYFGPGTRLTVT.

The chain is built from TRBV19 and TRBJ2-5, with D possibly matching TRBD2 (6 bases). This CDR3 region has 12 residues. Germline CDR1 LNHDA, CDR2 SQIVND (reference sequence). V was cut by 6 bases and J by 5 bases, with 10 bases left in between. The CDR3 DNA follows: TGTGCCAGTAGGGGGGGATGGGAGACCCAGTACTTC. The encoded protein is CASRGGWETQYF.

The chain uses TRBV28 and TRBJ2-5; no firm D call. The closer fit of TRBJ2-7 to the DNA end suggests the J call may be wrong. The CDR3 is 16 amino acids. Germline CDR1 MDHEN, CDR2 SYDVKM. The chain's CDR3 is CASSYPFNGASYEQYF. DNA of the CDR3: TGTGCCAGCAGTTACCCGTTTAATGGCGCGTCCTACGAGCAGTACTTC.

The rearrangement joins TRBV4-3 to TRBJ2-3; 8 nucleotides line up with TRBD2. The CDR3 is made up of 16 amino acids. Trimming at V came to 4 bases and at J to 6 bases, leaving 12 bases not matched to a gene. Germline V gives CDR1 LGHNA, CDR2 YSLEER. The CDR3: CASSPLAGGRPDTQYF. The CDR3 nucleotides read TGCGCCAGCAGCCCCCTGGCGGGGGGTCGCCCGGATACGCAGTATTTT.

In its sample, this clone was seen once. The chain links TRBV7-3 to TRBJ1-1, with D tentatively TRBD1 (5 bases). The CDR3 has 13 residues. V was trimmed by 5 bases and J by 5 bases, leaving 12 bases between them. Germline CDR1 SGHTA, CDR2 FQGTGA. The CDR3 DNA reads as TGTGCCAGCAGCCTGGGGGGAGGGACTGAAGCTTTCTTT. Protein sequence: CASSLGGGTEAFF.

V usage is TRBV29-1 and J usage is TRBJ2-5; TRBD1 matches at 9 bases. CDR3 length equals 14 residues. With 7 bases clipped from V and 5 bases from J, the junction kept 11 bases outside the gene matches. The V gene's germline CDR1 is SQVTM and CDR2 ANQGSEA. The CDR3 DNA follows: TGCAGCGGAAATCCGGGACAGGGTGGGGAGACCCAGTACTTC. Amino acids: CSGNPGQGGETQYF. Full variable domain (rest looked up from reference TRBV29-1 and TRBJ2-5): SAVISQKPSRDICQRGTSLTIQCQVDSQVTMMFWYRQQPGQSLTLIATANQGSEATYESGFVIDKFPISRPNLTFSTLTVSNMSPEDSSIYLCSGNPGQGGETQYFGPGTRLLVL.

V is TRBV7-2 and J is TRBJ2-7, with D unresolved. Trimming took off 0 bases at V and 0 bases at J, with 6 bases between the two ends. Per the germline V gene, CDR1 is SGHTA and CDR2 is FQGNSA. The CDR3 covers 14 residues. CDR3 DNA: TGTGCCAGCAGCTTAGCATCCGCCTCCTACGAGCAGTACTTC. This gives the protein CASSLASASYEQYF.

The chain uses TRBV27 and TRBJ2-7; 10 bases align to TRBD2. The CDR3 consists of 15 residues. Unmatched junction bases numbered 9, after V lost 3 bases and J lost 7 bases. In germline, CDR1 is MNHEY, CDR2 SMNVEV (reference sequence). In DNA, the CDR3 is TGTGCCAGCAGTTTGGATAGCGGGGGGCGGGGGGAGCAGTACTTC. Protein sequence: CASSLDSGGRGEQYF.

This clone was detected a few times. This chain joins TRBV6-6 and TRBJ1-4; maybe TRBD1 (5 bases). V lost 6 bases to trimming and J lost 7 bases, with 12 bases between them. Per the germline V gene, CDR1 is MNHNY and CDR2 is SVGAGI (reference sequence). This CDR3 is 13 amino acids long. The CDR3: CASSTGTAEKLFF. The CDR3 region has the DNA TGTGCCAGCAGCACCGGGACGGCTGAAAAACTGTTTTTT.

J is TRBJ2-5 and V is TRBV27; 9 bases agree with TRBD2. The last part of the DNA fits TRBJ2-7 better; the J call may be wrong. Germline V gene lookup returns CDR1 MNHEY and CDR2 SMNVEV (reference sequence). The CDR3 runs to 13 residues. CDR3 residues: CASRRGGLYEQYF. CDR3 in DNA: TGTGCCAGCAGGCGGGGGGGCCTCTACGAGCAGTACTTC.

The V and J genes are TRBV9 and TRBJ1-4, with 11 bases identical to TRBD1. After removal of 3 bases from V and 8 bases from J, the junction contained 15 bases not matched to a gene. CDR3 length equals 18 residues. The germline gives CDR1 SGDLS, CDR2 YYNGEE. DNA of the CDR3: TGTGCCAGCAGCGGAGGACAGGGGGCGATGGGAGGATGGGAAAAACTGTTTTTT. Translating it yields CASSGGQGAMGGWEKLFF. The full variable domain, with the rest looked up from reference TRBV9 and TRBJ1-4, is DSGVTQTPKHLITATGQRVTLRCSPRSGDLSVYWYQQSLDQGLQFLIQYYNGEERAKGNILERFSAQQFPDLHSELNLSSLELGDSALYFCASSGGQGAMGGWEKLFFGSGTQLSVL.

This clone was seen just once. V usage is TRBV28 and J usage is TRBJ2-7; 8 nucleotides align to TRBD1. The trim removed 4 bases at V and 2 bases at J, leaving 1 base unmatched. The germline V gene encodes CDR1 MDHEN and CDR2 SYDVKM. The CDR3 is made up of 13 amino acids. CDR3 in DNA: TGTGCCAGCAGTTGGGGACAGGCCTACGAGCAGTACTTC. Protein: CASSWGQAYEQYF.